This TCR beta chain was recovered during a study of OX40 agonist ivuxolimab in advanced cancers. At the level of the study: Treatment received earlier with anti-PD-1, anti-PD-L1 or anti-CTLA-4 agents was allowed, and around 36% had some.

Germline V gene lookup returns CDR1 MNHEY and CDR2 SMNVEV (reference sequence). Trimming left V 0 bases short and J 2 bases short, with 11 bases between. This CDR3 is built from 17 residues. Assay used: immunoSEQ multiplex PCR; TCRdb lists only in-frame clones, some missing. This sample carries about 60,000 clones, 80% to 90% of them seen once, and the ten largest clones take 9% to 15%. The starting material was CD4+ or CD8+ T cells sorted from blood, obtained in a trial of the OX40 agonist ivuxolimab. The sequence derives from an adult with an advanced solid tumor such as melanoma, head and neck, liver or kidney cancer. The V and J genes are TRBV27 and TRBJ2-6; tentative D call: TRBD1 (5 bases). CDR3 in amino acids: CASSLSGGAPGANVLTF. Written as DNA, the CDR3 is TGTGCCAGCAGTTTATCGGGTGGGGCGCCTGGGGCCAACGTCCTGACTTTC. Full variable domain (outside the CDR3, taken from reference TRBV27 and TRBJ2-6): EAQVTQNPRYLITVTGKKLTVTCSQNMNHEYMSWYRQDPGLGLRQIYYSMNVEVTDKGDVPEGYKVSRKEKRNFPLILESPSPNQTSLYFCASSLSGGAPGANVLTFGAGSRLTVL.